This T cell receptor beta chain was identified during a study of human T cells and chemical hapten exposure. In this sample, this clonotype turned up many times. Stated time point: patch test 3, about 24 weeks after DPC sensitization. The treatment was: therapeutic diphenylcyclopropenone sensitization with weekly scalp DPC. MiXCR was run by TCRdb on the RACE reads, yielding one entry per CDR3 protein. This sample has 100,000 to 150,000 distinct CDR3 sequences, with roughly 10% found just once. The CDR3 extends over 17 amino acids. V trimming: 1 base; J trimming: 8 bases; junction bases outside the gene matches: 7. In germline, CDR1 is SGHDN, CDR2 FVKESK.

The chain links TRBV14 to TRBJ2-2, with 13 bases identical to TRBD2. This clonotype originated in a woman aged 45-59 years with alopecia areata. Some clones in this sample may be carry-over from other donors' samples. The sequencing here drew on whole blood, taken in connection with sensitization to the hapten diphenylcyclopropenone (DPC). DNA of the CDR3: TGTGCCAGCAGCCAAGCACCGGGACTAGCGGGATCAGGGGAGCTGTTTTTT. Translation gives CASSQAPGLAGSGELFF.